The subject of this entry is one TCR beta chain. Its specificity is not known. The record originates from a study of cytotoxic CD8 clonotypes in ibrutinib-treated CLL. Study details: The study recorded mean values of almost 260,000 productive templates and 94,082 productive rearrangements per sample.

Notes on the study in general: Private clonotypes, not public ones, expanded at ibrutinib response. At ibrutinib response, clonality increased, and at progression it declined back toward baseline. Timing of sampling differed between sustained-remission and progressing patients.

The CDR3 is 16 residues long. Germline V CDR1 and CDR2: SQVTM, ANQGSEA. J was trimmed by 3 bases and V by 7 bases; bases with no gene match: 15. Produced via immunoSEQ multiplex PCR; TCRdb's table is partial and in-frame only. The sample consists of some 300,000 clones, roughly 85% of them appearing once. The TCR originated in a human donor with chronic lymphocytic leukemia. Sequenced here: PBMCs, sampled before ibrutinib treatment. The chain has TRBV29-1 and TRBJ2-7, with 10 positions matching TRBD1. CDR3 nucleotides: TGCAGCGCCGGGACAGGGGCAATTAGCGGGCGCTACGAGCAGTACTTC. This encodes CSAGTGAISGRYEQYF.